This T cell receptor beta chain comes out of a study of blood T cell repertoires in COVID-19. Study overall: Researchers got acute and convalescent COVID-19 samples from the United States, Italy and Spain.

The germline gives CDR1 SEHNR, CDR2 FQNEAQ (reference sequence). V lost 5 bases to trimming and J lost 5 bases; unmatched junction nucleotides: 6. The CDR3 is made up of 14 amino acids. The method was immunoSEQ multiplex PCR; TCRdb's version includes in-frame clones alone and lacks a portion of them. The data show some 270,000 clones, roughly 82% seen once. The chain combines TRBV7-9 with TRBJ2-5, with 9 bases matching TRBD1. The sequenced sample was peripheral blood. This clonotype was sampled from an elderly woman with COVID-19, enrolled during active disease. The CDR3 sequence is CASSKGQGLETQYF. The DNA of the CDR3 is TGTGCCAGCAGCAAAGGACAGGGGTTGGAGACCCAGTACTTC. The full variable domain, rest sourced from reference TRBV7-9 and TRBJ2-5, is DTGVSQNPRHKITKRGQNVTFRCDPISEHNRLYWYRQTLGQGPEFLTYFQNEAQLEKSRLLSDRFSAERPKGSFSTLEIQRTEQGDSAMYLCASSKGQGLETQYFGPGTRLLVL.